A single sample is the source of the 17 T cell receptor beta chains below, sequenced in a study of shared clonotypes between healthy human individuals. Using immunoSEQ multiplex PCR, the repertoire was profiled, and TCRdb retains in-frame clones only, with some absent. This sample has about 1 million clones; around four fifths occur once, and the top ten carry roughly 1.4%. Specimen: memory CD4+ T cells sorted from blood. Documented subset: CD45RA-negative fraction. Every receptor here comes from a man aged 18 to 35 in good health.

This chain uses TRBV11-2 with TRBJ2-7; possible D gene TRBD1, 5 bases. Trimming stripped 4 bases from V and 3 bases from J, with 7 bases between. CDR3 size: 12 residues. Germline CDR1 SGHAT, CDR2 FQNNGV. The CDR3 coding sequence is TGTGCCAGCAGCTCCCAGGGCTACGAGCAGTACTTC. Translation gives CASSSQGYEQYF.

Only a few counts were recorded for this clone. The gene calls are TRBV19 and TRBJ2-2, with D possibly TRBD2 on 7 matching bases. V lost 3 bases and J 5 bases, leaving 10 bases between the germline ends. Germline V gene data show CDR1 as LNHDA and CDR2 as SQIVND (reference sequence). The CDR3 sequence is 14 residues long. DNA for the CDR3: TGTGCCAGTAGTATGGGGAGGGGGACCGGGGAGCTGTTTTTT. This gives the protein CASSMGRGTGELFF.

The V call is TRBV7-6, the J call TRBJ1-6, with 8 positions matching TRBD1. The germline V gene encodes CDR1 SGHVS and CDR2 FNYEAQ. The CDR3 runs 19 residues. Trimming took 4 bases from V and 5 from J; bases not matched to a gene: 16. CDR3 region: CASSSGQEKFRFDNSPLHF. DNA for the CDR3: TGTGCCAGCAGCTCGGGACAGGAAAAATTTAGATTCGATAATTCACCCCTCCACTTT.

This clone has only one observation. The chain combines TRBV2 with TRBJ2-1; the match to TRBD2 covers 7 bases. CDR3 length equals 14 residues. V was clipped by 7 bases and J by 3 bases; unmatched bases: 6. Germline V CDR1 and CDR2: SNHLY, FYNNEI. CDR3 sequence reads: CASNTGTIYNEQFF. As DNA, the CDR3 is TGTGCCAGCAATACCGGGACTATCTACAATGAGCAGTTCTTC.

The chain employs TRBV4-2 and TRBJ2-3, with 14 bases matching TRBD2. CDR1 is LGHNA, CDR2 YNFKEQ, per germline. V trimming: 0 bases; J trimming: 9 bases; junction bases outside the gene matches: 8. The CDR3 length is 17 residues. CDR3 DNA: TGTGCCAGCAGCCAAGATAGCGGGACTAGCGGGGGAGAGACGCAGTATTTT. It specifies CASSQDSGTSGGETQYF.

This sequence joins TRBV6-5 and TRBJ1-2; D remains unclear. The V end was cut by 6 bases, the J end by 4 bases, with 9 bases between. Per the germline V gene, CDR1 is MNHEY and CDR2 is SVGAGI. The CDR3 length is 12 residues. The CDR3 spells CASRNSLYGYTF. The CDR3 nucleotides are TGTGCCAGCAGGAACAGCCTCTATGGCTACACCTTC.

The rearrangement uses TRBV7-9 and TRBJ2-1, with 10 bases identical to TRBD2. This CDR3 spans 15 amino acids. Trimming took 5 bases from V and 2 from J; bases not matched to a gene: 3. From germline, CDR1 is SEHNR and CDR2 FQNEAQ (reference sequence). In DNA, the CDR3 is TGTGCCAGCAGCCCTAGCGGGAGTCCCTACAATGAGCAGTTCTTC. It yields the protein CASSPSGSPYNEQFF.

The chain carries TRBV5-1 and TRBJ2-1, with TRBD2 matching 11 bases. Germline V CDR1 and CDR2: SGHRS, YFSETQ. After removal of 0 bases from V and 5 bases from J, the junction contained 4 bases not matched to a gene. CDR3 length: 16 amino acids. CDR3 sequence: CASSLEGSGRDNEQFF. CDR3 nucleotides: TGCGCCAGCAGCTTGGAAGGTAGCGGGAGGGACAATGAGCAGTTCTTC. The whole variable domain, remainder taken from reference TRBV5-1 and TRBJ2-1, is KAGVTQTPRYLIKTRGQQVTLSCSPISGHRSVSWYQQTPGQGLQFLFEYFSETQRNKGNFPGRFSGRQFSNSRSEMNVSTLELGDSALYLCASSLEGSGRDNEQFFGPGTRLTVL.

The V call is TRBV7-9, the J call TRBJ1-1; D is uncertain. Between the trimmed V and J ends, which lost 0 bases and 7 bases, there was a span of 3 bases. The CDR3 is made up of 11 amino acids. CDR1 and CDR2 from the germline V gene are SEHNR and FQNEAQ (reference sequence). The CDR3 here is CASSLALEAFF. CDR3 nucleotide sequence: TGTGCCAGCAGCTTAGCCCTTGAAGCTTTCTTT. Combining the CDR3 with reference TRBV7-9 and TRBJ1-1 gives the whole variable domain DTGVSQNPRHKITKRGQNVTFRCDPISEHNRLYWYRQTLGQGPEFLTYFQNEAQLEKSRLLSDRFSAERPKGSFSTLEIQRTEQGDSAMYLCASSLALEAFFGQGTRLTVV.

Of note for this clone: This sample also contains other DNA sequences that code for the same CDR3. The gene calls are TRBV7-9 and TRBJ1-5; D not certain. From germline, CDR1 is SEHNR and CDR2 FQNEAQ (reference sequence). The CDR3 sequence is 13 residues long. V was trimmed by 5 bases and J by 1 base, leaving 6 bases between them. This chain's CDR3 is CASSPDSNQPQHF. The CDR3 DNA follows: TGTGCCAGCAGCCCTGACAGCAATCAGCCCCAGCATTTT.

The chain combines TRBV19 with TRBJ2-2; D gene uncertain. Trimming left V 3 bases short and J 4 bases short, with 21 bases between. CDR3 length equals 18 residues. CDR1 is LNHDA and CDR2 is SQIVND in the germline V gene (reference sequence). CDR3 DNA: TGTGCCAGTAGTATGCCCCCCCCGCAGCCCGCCGGCACCGGGGAGCTGTTTTTT. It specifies CASSMPPPQPAGTGELFF.

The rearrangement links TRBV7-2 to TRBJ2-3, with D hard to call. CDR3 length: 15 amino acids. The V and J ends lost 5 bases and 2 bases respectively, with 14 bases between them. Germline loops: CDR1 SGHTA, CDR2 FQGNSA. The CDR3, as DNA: TGTGCCAGCAGCCCCGAGATGGGTATCACAGATACGCAGTATTTT. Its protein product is CASSPEMGITDTQYF.

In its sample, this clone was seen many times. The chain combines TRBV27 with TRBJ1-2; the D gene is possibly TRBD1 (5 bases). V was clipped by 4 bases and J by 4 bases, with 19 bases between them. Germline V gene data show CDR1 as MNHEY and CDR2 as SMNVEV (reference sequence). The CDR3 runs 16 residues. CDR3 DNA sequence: TGTGCCAGCAGTTCTCGGGGGAGGGGAGAGAGCTATGGCTACACCTTC. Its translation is CASSSRGRGESYGYTF.

The CDR3 DNA reads as TGCGCCAGCAGCCAAGATCTCCCATCACCCCTCCACTTT. It specifies CASSQDLPSPLHF. This sequence joins TRBV4-3 and TRBJ1-6; D call uncertain. V lost 0 bases, J lost 10 bases, and 7 bases lay in between. The CDR3 sequence is 13 residues long. In germline, CDR1 is LGHNA, CDR2 YSLEER.

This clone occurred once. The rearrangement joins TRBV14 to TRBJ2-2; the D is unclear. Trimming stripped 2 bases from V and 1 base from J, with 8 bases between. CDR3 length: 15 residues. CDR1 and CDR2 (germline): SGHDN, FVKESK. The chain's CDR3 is CASSQSQKNTGELFF. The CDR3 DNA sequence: TGTGCCAGCAGCCAAAGCCAGAAGAACACCGGGGAGCTGTTTTTT.

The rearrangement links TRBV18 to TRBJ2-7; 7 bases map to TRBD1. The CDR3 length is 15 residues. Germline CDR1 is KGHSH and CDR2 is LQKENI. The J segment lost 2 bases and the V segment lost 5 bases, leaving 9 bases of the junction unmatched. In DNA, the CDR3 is TGTGCCAGCTCAGCCGGGACAGCTACAACCTACGAGCAGTACTTC. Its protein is CASSAGTATTYEQYF.

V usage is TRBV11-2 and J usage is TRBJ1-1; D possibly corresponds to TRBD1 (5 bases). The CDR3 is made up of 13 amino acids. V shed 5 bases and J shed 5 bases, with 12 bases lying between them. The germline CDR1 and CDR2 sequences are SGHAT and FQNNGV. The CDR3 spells CASSPQGTTEAFF. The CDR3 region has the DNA TGTGCCAGCAGCCCGCAGGGTACGACTGAAGCTTTCTTT. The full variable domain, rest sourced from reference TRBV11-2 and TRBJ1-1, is EAGVAQSPRYKIIEKRQSVAFWCNPISGHATLYWYQQILGQGPKLLIQFQNNGVVDDSQLPKDRFSAERLKGVDSTLKIQPAKLEDSAVYLCASSPQGTTEAFFGQGTRLTVV.